This TCR beta chain comes out of a study of CD8 T cells in ankylosing spondylitis. General study results and limits: Seemingly characteristic of ankylosing spondylitis blood was a TCR beta motif consisting of roughly 8 highly homologous variants.

This clonotype has only a few counts. Its target is unknown. For TCR beta, libraries came from quantitative 5'-RACE with molecular barcodes. TCRdb re-called the 5' RACE reads through MiXCR, storing one row per CDR3 protein. There are more than 650,000 distinct CDR3 sequences in the sample; approximately 10% occur only once, and around 0.51% lies in the top ten. CDR1 is MRHNA and CDR2 is SNTAGT in the germline V gene. Trimming left V 4 bases short and J 4 bases short, with 17 bases between. CDR3 length: 16 amino acids. The chain has TRBV6-4 and TRBJ2-1; TRBD2 might be the D (6 bases). The sequence was obtained from a male donor with ankylosing spondylitis. Sequenced: blood, either unsorted or a sorted T cell fraction (not recorded which). CDR3 region: CASSALSAGHYNEQFF. CDR3 sequence (DNA): TGTGCCAGCAGTGCCCTCAGTGCGGGGCATTACAATGAGCAGTTCTTC.